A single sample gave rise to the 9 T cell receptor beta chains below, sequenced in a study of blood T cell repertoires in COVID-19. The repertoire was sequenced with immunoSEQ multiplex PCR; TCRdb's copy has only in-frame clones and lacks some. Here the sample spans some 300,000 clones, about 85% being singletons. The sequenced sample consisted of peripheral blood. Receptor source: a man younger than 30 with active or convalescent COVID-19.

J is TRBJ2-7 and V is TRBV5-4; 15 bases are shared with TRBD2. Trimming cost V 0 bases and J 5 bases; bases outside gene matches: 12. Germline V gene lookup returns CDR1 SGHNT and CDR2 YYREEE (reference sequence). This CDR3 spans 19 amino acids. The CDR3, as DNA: TGTGCCAGCAGCTTGGATGCCGGGACTAGCGGGAGGATCTCTCACGAGCAGTACTTC. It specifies CASSLDAGTSGRISHEQYF.

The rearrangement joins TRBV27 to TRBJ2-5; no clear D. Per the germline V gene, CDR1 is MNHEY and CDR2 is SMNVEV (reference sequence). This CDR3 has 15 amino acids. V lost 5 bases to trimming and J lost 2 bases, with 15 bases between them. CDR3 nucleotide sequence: TGTGCCAGCAGTCCCCCGATGACACCTCAAGAGACCCAGTACTTC. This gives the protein CASSPPMTPQETQYF.

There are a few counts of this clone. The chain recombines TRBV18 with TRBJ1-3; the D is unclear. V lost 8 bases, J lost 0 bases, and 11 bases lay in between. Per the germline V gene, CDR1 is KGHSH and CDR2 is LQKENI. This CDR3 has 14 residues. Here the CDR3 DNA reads TGTGCCAGCCTTCAACGAGTCTCTGGAAACACCATATATTTT. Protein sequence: CASLQRVSGNTIYF.

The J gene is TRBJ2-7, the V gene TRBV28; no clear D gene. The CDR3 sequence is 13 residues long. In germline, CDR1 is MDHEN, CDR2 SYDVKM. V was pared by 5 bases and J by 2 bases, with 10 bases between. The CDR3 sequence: CASSVHPAYEQYF. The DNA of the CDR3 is TGTGCCAGCAGTGTGCATCCAGCCTACGAGCAGTACTTC.

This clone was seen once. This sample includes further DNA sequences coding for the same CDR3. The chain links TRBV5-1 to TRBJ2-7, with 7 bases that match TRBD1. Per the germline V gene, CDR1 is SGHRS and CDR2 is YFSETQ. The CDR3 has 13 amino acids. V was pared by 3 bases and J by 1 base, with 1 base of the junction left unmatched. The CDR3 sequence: CASSWTGSYEQYF. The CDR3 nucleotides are TGCGCCAGCAGCTGGACAGGATCCTACGAGCAGTACTTC.

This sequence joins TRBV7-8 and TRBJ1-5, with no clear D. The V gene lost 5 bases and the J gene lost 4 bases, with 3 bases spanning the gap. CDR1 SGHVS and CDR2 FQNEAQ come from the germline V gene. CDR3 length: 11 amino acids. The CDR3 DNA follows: TGTGCCAGCAGCCCAAATCAGCCCCAGCATTTT. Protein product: CASSPNQPQHF. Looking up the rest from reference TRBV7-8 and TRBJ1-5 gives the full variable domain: GAGVSQSPRYKVAKRGQDVALRCDPISGHVSLFWYQQALGQGPEFLTYFQNEAQLDKSGLPSDRFFAERPEGSVSTLKIQRTQQEDSAVYLCASSPNQPQHFGDGTRLSIL.

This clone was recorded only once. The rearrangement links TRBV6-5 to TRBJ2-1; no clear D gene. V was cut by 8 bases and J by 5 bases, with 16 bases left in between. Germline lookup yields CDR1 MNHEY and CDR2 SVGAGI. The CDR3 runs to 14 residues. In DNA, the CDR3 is TGTGCCAGCGGGCCAGTGCCCTTTAACAATGAGCAGTTCTTC. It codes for CASGPVPFNNEQFF.

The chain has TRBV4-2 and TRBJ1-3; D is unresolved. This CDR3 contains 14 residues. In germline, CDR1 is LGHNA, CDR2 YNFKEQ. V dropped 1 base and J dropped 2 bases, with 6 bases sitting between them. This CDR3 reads CASSQVGPGNTIYF. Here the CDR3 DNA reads TGTGCCAGCAGCCAAGTGGGCCCTGGAAACACCATATATTTT.

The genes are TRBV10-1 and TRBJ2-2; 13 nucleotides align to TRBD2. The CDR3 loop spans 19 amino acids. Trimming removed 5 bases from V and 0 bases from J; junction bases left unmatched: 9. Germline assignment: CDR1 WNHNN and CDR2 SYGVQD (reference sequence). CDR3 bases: TGCGCCAGCAGTCCCGGGACTAGCGGGGATTACTCGAACACCGGGGAGCTGTTTTTT. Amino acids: CASSPGTSGDYSNTGELFF.